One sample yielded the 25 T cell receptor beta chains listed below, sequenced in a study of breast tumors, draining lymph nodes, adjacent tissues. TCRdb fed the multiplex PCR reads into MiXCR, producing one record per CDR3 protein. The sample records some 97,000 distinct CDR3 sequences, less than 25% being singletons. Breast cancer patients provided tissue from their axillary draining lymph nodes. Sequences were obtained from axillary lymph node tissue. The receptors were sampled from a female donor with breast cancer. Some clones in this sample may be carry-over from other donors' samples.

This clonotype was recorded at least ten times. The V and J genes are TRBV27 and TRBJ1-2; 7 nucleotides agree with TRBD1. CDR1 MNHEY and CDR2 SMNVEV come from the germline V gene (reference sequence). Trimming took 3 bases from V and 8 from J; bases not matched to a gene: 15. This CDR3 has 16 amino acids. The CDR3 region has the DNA TGTGCCAGCAGTTTTCGACAGGGCACCAGTCGTCTGGGCTACACCTTC. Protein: CASSFRQGTSRLGYTF.

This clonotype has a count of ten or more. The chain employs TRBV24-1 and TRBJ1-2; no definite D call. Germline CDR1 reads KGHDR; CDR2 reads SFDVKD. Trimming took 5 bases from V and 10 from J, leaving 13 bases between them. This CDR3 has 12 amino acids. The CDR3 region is CATSVGDRIYTF. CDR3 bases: TGTGCCACCAGTGTTGGGGATAGAATCTACACCTTC.

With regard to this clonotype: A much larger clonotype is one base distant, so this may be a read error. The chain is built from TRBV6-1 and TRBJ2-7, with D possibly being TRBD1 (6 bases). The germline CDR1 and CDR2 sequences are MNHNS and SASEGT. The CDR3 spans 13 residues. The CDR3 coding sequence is TGTGCCAGCAGTGGAGGACAGCGCTACGGGCAGTACTTC. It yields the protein CASSGGQRYGQYF.

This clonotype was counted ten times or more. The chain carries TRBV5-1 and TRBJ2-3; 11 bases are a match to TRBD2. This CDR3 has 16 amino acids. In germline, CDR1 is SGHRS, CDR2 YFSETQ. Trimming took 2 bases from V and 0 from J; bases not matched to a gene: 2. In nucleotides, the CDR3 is TGCGCCAGCAGCTTTAGCGGGGGGGCTAGCACAGATACGCAGTATTTT. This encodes CASSFSGGASTDTQYF.

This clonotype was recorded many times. CDR3 in amino acids: CSASARGEGNTIYF. The CDR3 DNA sequence: TGCAGTGCTAGCGCCCGCGGGGAAGGAAACACCATATATTTT. The J gene is TRBJ1-3, the V gene TRBV20-1; D is unclear. CDR1 and CDR2 (germline): DFQATT, SNEGSKA (reference sequence). This CDR3 comprises 14 residues. Trimming removed 3 bases from V and 4 bases from J, with 13 bases in between.

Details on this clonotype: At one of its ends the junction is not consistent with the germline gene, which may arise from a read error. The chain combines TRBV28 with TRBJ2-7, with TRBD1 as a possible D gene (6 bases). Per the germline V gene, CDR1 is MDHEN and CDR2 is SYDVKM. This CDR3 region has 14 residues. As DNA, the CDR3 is TGTGCCGGCAGCCGTAGGGACACAGTCCACGAGCAGTACTTC. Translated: CAGSRRDTVHEQYF.

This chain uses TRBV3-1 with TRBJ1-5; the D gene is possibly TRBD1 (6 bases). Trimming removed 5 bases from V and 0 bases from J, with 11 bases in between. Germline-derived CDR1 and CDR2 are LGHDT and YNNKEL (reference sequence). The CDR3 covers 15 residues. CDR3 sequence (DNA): TGTGCCAGCAGCGCACAGGGTAATAGCAATCAGCCCCAGCATTTT. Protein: CASSAQGNSNQPQHF.

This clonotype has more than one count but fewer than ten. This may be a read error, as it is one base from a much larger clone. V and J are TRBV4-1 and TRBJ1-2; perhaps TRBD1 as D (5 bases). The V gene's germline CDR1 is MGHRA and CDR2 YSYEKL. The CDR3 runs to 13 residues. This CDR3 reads CASSFKGHYGYAF. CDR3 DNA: TGCGCCAGCAGCTTTAAGGGGCACTATGGCTACGCCTTC.

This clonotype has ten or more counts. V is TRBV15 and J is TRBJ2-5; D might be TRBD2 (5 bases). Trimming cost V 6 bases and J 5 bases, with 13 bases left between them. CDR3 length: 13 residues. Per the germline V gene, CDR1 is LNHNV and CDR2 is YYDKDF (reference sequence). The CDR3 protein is CATSSLAGETQYF. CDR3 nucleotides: TGTGCCACCAGTAGCCTAGCCGGGGAGACCCAGTACTTC.

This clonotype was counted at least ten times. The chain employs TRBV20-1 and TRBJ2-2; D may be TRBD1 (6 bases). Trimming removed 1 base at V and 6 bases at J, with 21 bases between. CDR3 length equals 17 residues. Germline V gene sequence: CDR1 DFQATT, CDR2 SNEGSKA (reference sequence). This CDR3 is CSARAPLGGLSAGELFF. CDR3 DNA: TGCAGTGCTAGAGCCCCCTTAGGGGGATTGAGTGCCGGGGAGCTGTTTTTT.

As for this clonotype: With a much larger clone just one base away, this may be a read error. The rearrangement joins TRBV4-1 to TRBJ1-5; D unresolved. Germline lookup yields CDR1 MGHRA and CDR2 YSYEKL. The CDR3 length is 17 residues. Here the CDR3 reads CASSQVDGGWANQPRHF. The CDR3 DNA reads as TGCGCCAGCAGCCAAGTCGATGGCGGGTGGGCCAATCAGCCCCGGCATTTT.

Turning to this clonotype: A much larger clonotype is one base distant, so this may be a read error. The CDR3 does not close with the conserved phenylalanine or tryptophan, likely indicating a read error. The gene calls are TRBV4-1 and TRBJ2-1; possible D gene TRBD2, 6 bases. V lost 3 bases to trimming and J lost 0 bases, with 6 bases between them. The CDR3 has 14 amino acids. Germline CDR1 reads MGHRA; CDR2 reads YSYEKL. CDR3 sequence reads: CASSHGGSYNEQFS. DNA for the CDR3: TGCGCCAGCAGCCACGGGGGCTCCTACAATGAGCAGTTCTCC.

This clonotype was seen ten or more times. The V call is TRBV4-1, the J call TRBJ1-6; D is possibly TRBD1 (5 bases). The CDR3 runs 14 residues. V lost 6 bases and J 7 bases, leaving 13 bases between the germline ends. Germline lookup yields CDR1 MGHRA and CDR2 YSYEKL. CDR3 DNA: TGCGCCAGCAGGGCGGGCAGGGTAAATTCACCCCTCCACTTT. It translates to CASRAGRVNSPLHF.

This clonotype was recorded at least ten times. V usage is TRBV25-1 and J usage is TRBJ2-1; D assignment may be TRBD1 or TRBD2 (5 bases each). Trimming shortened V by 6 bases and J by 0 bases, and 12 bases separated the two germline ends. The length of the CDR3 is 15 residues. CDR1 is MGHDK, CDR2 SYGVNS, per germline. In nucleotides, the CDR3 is TGTGCCAGCAGACGGGGCGACAGCTCCTACAATGAGCAGTTCTTC. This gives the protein CASRRGDSSYNEQFF.

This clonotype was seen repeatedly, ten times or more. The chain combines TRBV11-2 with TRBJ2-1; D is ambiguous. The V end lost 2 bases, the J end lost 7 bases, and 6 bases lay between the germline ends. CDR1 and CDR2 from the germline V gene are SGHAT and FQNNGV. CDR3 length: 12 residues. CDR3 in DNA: TGTGCCAGCAGCTTAATCGGAAATGAGCAGTTCTTC. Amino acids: CASSLIGNEQFF.

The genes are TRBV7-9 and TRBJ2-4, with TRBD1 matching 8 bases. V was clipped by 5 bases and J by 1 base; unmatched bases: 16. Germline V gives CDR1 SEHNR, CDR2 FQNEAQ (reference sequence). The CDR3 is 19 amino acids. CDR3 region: CASSRAGQSGGYAKNIQYF. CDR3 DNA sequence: TGTGCCAGCAGCCGAGCTGGACAGTCAGGGGGCTACGCCAAAAACATTCAGTACTTC.

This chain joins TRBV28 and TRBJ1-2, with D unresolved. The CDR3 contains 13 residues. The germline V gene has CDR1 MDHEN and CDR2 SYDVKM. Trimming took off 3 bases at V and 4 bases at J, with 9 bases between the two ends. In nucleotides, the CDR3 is TGTGCCAGCAGTTTTGATATGTTCTATGGCTACACCTTC. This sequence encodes CASSFDMFYGYTF.

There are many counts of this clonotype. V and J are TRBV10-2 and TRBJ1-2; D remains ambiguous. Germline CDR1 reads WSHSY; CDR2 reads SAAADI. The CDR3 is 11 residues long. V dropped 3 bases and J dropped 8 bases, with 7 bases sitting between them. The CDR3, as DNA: TGCGCCAGCAGTGACGTGGGAGGCTACACCTTC. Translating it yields CASSDVGGYTF.

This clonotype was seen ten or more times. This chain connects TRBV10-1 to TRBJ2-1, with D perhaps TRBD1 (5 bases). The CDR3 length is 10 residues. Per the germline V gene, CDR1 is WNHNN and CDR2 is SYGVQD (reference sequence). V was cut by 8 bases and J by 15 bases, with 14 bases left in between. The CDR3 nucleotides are TGCGCCAGCGTATGGTCCCAGGGGTTCTTC. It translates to CASVWSQGFF.

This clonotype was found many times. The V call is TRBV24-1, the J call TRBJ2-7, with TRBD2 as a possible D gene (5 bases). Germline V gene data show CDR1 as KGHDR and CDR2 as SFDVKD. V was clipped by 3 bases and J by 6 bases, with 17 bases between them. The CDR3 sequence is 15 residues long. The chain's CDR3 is CATSDPARTPGEQYF. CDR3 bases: TGTGCCACCAGTGATCCCGCAAGGACTCCAGGCGAGCAGTACTTC.

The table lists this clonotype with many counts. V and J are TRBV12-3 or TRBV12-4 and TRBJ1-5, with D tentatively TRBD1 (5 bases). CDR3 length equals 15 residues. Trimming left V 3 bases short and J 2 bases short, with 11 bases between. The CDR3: CASSLGDGGNQPQHF. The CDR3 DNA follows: TGTGCCAGCAGTTTGGGGGACGGGGGCAATCAGCCCCAGCATTTT.

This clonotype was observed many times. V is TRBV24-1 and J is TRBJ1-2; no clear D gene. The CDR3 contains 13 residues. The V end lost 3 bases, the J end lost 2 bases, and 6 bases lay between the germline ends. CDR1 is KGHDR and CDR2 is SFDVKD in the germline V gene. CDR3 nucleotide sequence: TGTGCCACCAGTGATCACGACAACTATGGCTACACCTTC. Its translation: CATSDHDNYGYTF.

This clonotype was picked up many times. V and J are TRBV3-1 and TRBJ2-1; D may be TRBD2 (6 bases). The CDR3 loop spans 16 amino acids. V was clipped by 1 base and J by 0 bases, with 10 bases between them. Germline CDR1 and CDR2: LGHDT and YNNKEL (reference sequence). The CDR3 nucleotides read TGTGCCAGCAGCCAAGTGAAGGGAGGCTCCTACAATGAGCAGTTCTTC. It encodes CASSQVKGGSYNEQFF.

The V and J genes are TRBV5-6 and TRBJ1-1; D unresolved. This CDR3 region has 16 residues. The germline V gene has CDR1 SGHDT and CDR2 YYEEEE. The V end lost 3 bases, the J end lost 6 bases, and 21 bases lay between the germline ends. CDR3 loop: CASSSGVGLGPPEAFF. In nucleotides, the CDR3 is TGTGCCAGCAGCTCTGGCGTGGGGTTGGGCCCGCCTGAAGCTTTCTTT.

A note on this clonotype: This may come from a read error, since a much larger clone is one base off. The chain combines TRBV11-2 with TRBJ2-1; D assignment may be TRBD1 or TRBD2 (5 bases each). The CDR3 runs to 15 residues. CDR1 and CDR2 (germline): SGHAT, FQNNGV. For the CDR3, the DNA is TGTGCCAGCAGCTTAGATCCCGGGACGTTGAATGAGCAGTTATTC. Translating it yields CASSLDPGTLNEQLF.